This TCR beta chain was documented in a study of T-cell memory formation after mild COVID-19. Study-wide points: Whether day 37 second-wave clones are SARS-CoV-2-specific was not confirmed.

One entry per CDR3 protein, called by TCRdb with MiXCR from the 5' RACE reads. The table records 150,000 to 200,000 distinct CDR3 sequences, 15% to 20% of them present only once. This clonotype was found many times. What it recognizes is unknown. The length of the CDR3 is 15 residues. V was cut by 0 bases and J by 5 bases, with 12 bases left in between. This chain uses TRBV12-3 or TRBV12-4 with TRBJ2-3; the D gene is possibly TRBD2 (7 bases). Material: PBMCs or a T cell subset sorted from them (not recorded which). The sequence was collected from an adult woman who had mild COVID-19 (a few samples of this study predate the infection). Cell type and time point are not known. The CDR3 sequence: CASSLAGGLGDTQYF. The CDR3 nucleotides read TGTGCCAGCAGTTTAGCGGGGGGGCTGGGAGATACGCAGTATTTT.